These T cell receptor beta chains were read from a single sample in a study of T cell changes during pregnancy in multiple sclerosis. Data came from immunoSEQ multiplex PCR; TCRdb stores just in-frame clones and leaves some out. Of fewer than 20,000 clones in the sample, approximately 81% are singletons; the top ten hold around 8.7%. The sample consisted of CD8+ T cells from peripheral blood mononuclear cells, taken after pregnancy. These receptors originate from a female donor with multiple sclerosis, enrolled in a pregnancy study. CDR3s include the opening cysteine and the closing phenylalanine or tryptophan. Each record gives: V gene, CDR3 protein.

>TRBV7-3
CASSRGQGLAAFF
>TRBV10-1
CASSESPLTFLSYNSPLHF
>TRBV28
CASSHPGLAGGPGNEQFF
>TRBV28
CASSSPPGQSNQPQHF
>TRBV28
CASSSEGPNEQFF
>TRBV28
CASSSLGGWRNIQYF
>TRBV11-1
CASSHGAGGPQNIQYF
>TRBV19
CASSIGQGEYSPLHF
>TRBV28
CASSLAAYQETQYF
>TRBV6-4
CASKAGDNSPLHF
>TRBV14
CASSQHDSSYNEQFF
>TRBV6-5
CASSYSQGANTEAFF
>TRBV5-8
CASSGTTGSRDTIYF
>TRBV7-2
CASSSLTGAGNTIYF
>TRBV7-9
CASSSMLAGGNTDTQYF
>TRBV27
CASSLWQGAGNSPLHF
>TRBV5-6
CASSLAWDSRSF
>TRBV7-6
CASSLMGGPNSGANVLTF